This T cell receptor (beta chain) was profiled in a study of T cells in Graves' hyperthyroidism and ophthalmopathy. Trimming cost V 2 bases and J 7 bases, with 6 bases left between them. Germline V gene lookup returns CDR1 MNHEY and CDR2 SVGAGI. The CDR3 runs 11 residues. TCR beta CDR3 regions were amplified from RNA. The study used the HTBI primer set for a first-round RT-PCR of the TCR CDR3. TCRdb reprocessed the multiplex PCR reads via MiXCR and lists one record per CDR3 protein. The sample records about 37,000 distinct CDR3 sequences, 40% to 60% being singletons. The sequenced sample was blood. This sequence was found in a man between 35 and 55 years old with Graves' ophthalmopathy. The chain recombines TRBV6-5 with TRBJ2-7; D ambiguous. The CDR3 DNA is TGTGCCAGCAGTTACGTAGGGGAGCAGTACTTC. Residues: CASSYVGEQYF.